The 7 T cell receptor beta chains in this list originate from one sample, sequenced in a study of Graves' ophthalmopathy and Graves' hyperthyroidism. RNA served as the template for amplifying TCR beta CDR3 regions. The first-round RT-PCR employed HTBI primers together with the Qiagen OneStep RT-PCR kit. A multiplex PCR was then performed as the second round. TCRdb reprocessed the multiplex PCR reads with MiXCR, giving one entry per CDR3 protein. The table records over a million distinct CDR3 sequences, less than 45% of them present only once. Sequenced input: peripheral blood or thyroid tissue (not recorded which). All receptors derive from an adult man with Graves' hyperthyroidism.

Concerning this clonotype: This may be a read error: a much more frequent sequence differs by one nucleotide. The chain is built from TRBV14 and TRBJ1-4; maybe TRBD1 (5 bases). This CDR3 has 16 amino acids. V dropped 1 base and J dropped 4 bases, with 13 bases sitting between them. The V gene's germline CDR1 is SGHDN and CDR2 FVKESK. CDR3 sequence (DNA): TGTGCCAGCAGCCAAGGTCAGGCAGGGCGTAATGAAAAACTGTTTTTT. Its translation: CASSQGQAGRNEKLFF.

This clonotype was seen repeatedly, ten times or more. The V call is TRBV20-1, the J call TRBJ1-5; TRBD1 matches 7 bases. Germline V lookup: CDR1 DFQATT, CDR2 SNEGSKA (reference sequence). The CDR3 has 14 amino acids. Trimming removed 6 bases from V and 6 bases from J; junction bases left unmatched: 11. In DNA, the CDR3 is TGCAGTGCCACCGTCCGACAGGGTTCTCAGCCCCAGCATTTT. Residues: CSATVRQGSQPQHF.

The table lists this clonotype with many counts. The rearrangement uses TRBV7-2 and TRBJ1-2, with D hard to call. There are 13 residues in the CDR3. Germline loops: CDR1 SGHTA, CDR2 FQGNSA. Deletions cut 1 base from V and 4 bases from J, with 7 bases between. CDR3 region: CASSLGQIYGYTF. CDR3 coding DNA: TGTGCCAGCAGCTTAGGGCAGATCTATGGCTACACCTTC.

The chain is built from TRBV28 and TRBJ2-5, with D perhaps TRBD2 (7 bases). In germline, CDR1 is MDHEN, CDR2 SYDVKM. Trimming took 2 bases from V and 5 from J, leaving 12 bases between them. CDR3 length: 14 amino acids. This chain's CDR3 is CASSLAGASETQYF. The CDR3 region has the DNA TGTGCCAGCAGTTTAGCGGGGGCCAGCGAGACCCAGTACTTC.

In this sample, this clonotype turned up a few times. Possible read error: a much larger clone is one base away. V usage is TRBV2 and J usage is TRBJ2-5; D is unresolved. The CDR3 runs 12 residues. Germline assignment: CDR1 SNHLY and CDR2 FYNNEI. The CDR3 is CASRFSQETQCF. The CDR3, as DNA: TGTGCCAGCAGATTTAGCCAAGAGACCCAGTGCTTC.

This clonotype was seen many times. The genes are TRBV13 and TRBJ2-5; D gene uncertain. This CDR3 is built from 13 residues. V lost 4 bases and J 5 bases, leaving 11 bases between the germline ends. Germline CDR1 and CDR2: PRHDT and FYEKMQ (reference sequence). The DNA for the CDR3 is TGTGCCAGCAGCTCTAGGATTGGGGAGACCCAGTACTTC. It yields the protein CASSSRIGETQYF.

A single count supports this clonotype. The gene calls are TRBV2 and TRBJ2-2; D tentatively fits TRBD1 or TRBD2 (5 bases each). The CDR3 loop spans 11 amino acids. CDR1 is SNHLY and CDR2 is FYNNEI in the germline V gene. The V end was cut by 6 bases, the J end by 8 bases, with 7 bases between. The CDR3 loop reads CASRRGGELFF. DNA of the CDR3: TGTGCCAGCAGGAGGGGAGGGGAGCTGTTTTTT.